This TCR beta chain was profiled in a study of early stage breast cancer tumors. On the study more broadly: Average read coverage per sample was 9 to 10-fold. Study-wide findings and caveats: Most shared enriched TCRB sequences were commonly generated ones. Comparing each tissue with blood distinguished tumor from normal in about 90% of the 16 patients.

The assay was immunoSEQ multiplex PCR, and TCRdb's table has in-frame clones only and misses some. This table holds approximately 54,000 clones, roughly 73% found once. With respect to this clone: What it recognizes is unknown.

The source of this sequence is a person in their 40s with breast cancer. What was sequenced was blood.

CDR3 in DNA: TGTGCCTGGAGTGTAGGGGCGGGAGGAACCTACGAGCAGTACTTC. It encodes CAWSVGAGGTYEQYF. The rearrangement uses TRBV30 and TRBJ2-7; 8 bases line up with TRBD2. The CDR3 runs to 15 residues. Germline V CDR1 and CDR2: GTSNPN, SVGIG (reference sequence). With 0 bases clipped from V and 2 bases from J, the junction kept 6 bases outside the gene matches. Variable domain in full (rest from reference TRBV30 and TRBJ2-7): SQTIHQWPATLVQPVGSPLSLECTVEGTSNPNLYWYRQAAGRGLQLLFYSVGIGQISSEVPQNLSASRPQDRQFILSSKKLLLSDSGFYLCAWSVGAGGTYEQYFGPGTRLTVT.